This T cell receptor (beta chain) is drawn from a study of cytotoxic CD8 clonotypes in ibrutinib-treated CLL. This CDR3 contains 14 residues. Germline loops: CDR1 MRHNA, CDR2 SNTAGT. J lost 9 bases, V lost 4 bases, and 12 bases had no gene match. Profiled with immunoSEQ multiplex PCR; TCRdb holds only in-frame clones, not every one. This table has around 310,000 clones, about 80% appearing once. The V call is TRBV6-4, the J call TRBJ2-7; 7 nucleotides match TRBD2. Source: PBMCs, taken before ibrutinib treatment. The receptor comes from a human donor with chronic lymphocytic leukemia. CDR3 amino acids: CASSAEAGSQGQYF. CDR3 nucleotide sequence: TGTGCCAGCAGTGCTGAAGCGGGGAGCCAGGGGCAGTACTTC.